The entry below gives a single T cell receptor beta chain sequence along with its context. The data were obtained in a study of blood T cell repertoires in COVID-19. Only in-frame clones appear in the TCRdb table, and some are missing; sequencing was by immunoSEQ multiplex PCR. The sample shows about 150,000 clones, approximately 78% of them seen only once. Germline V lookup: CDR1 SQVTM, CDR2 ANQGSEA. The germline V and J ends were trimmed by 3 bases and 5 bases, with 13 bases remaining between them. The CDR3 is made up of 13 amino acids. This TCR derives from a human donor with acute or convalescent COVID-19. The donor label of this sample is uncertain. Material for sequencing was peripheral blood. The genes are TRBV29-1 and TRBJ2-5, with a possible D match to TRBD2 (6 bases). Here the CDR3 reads CSVDVAGRETQYF. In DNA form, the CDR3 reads TGCAGCGTTGACGTGGCGGGGAGGGAGACCCAGTACTTC.